This T cell receptor (beta chain) was found in a study of cytomegalovirus exposure and HLA in healthy donors. With regard to this clone: What it binds is unknown.

60 Vbeta and 13 Jbeta primers were used in PCR. Profiled with immunoSEQ multiplex PCR; TCRdb holds only in-frame clones, not every one. Among some 150,000 clones, 70% to 80% were seen once, and the ten largest hold 2% to 2.5%. This CDR3 has 15 amino acids. V was pared by 4 bases and J by 2 bases, with 17 bases between. Germline CDR1 is SQVTM and CDR2 is ANQGSEA. Study-level points and caveats: Most TCR sequences showed up rarely, but some public TCRs showed up in many donors. Highly shared sequence variants in one cluster were likely a sequencing artifact.

Material: PBMCs. The chain has TRBV29-1 and TRBJ1-2; weak D call: TRBD1 (6 bases). This TCR was sampled from a woman in her 30s in good health and CMV-seropositive. Here the CDR3 reads CSVVYDGRGNYGYTF. CDR3 in DNA: TGCAGCGTTGTTTACGATGGCAGGGGAAACTATGGCTACACCTTC.